This T cell receptor beta chain was found in a study of Ad26.COV2.S vaccination and SARS-CoV-2 variants. Documented treatment: over 15 received Ad26.COV2.S at low or high dose, single or two shots; several received placebo; per-sample allocation not given. Vaccine and placebo recipients were sampled on day 63 after the first injection. This clone occurred a few times. Method: immunoSEQ multiplex PCR; TCRdb's copy keeps in-frame clones and lacks some. The sample lists about 500,000 clones; roughly nine tenths were seen once. The material sequenced was peripheral blood, taken in a trial of Ad26.COV2.S vaccine versus placebo. This clonotype originated in a person aged 18-60 years who received the Ad26.COV2.S COVID-19 vaccine or a placebo.

As DNA, the CDR3 is TGTGCCAGCAGTCTGCGCGGCACTAGCACAGATACGCAGTATTTT. This sequence encodes CASSLRGTSTDTQYF. The rearrangement joins TRBV27 to TRBJ2-3, with no clear D. Germline V gene sequence: CDR1 MNHEY, CDR2 SMNVEV (reference sequence). V was trimmed by 5 bases and J by 0 bases, leaving 12 bases between them. The CDR3 sequence is 15 residues long.